This T cell receptor (beta chain) was sequenced in a study of blood T cell repertoires in COVID-19. For the study at large: The United States, Italy and Spain provided the acute and convalescent COVID-19 samples. The cDNA or gDNA used as material had been derived from T cells, B-cell-depleted T cells, or PBMCs.

Trimming cost V 2 bases and J 4 bases; bases outside gene matches: 7. The CDR3 is 15 amino acids. The germline V gene has CDR1 SEHNR and CDR2 FQNEAQ (reference sequence). Original processing methods: By means of reference gene primer amplification, nucleated cell counts were estimated. Profiling relied on immunoSEQ multiplex PCR, and the TCRdb table lists in-frame clones only, not all of them. V, J and clone size are those of that table, while D and trimming were read from the DNA. The sample has roughly 190,000 clones, over 75% seen once. V gene TRBV7-9 combines with J gene TRBJ1-1; 7 nucleotides agree with TRBD1. The source is a woman between 45 and 60 years old with acute or convalescent COVID-19. Sequencing was carried out using peripheral blood. The CDR3 nucleotides read TGTGCCAGCAGCTTAATAAGGAGGGGGCCCACTGAAGCTTTCTTT. It codes for CASSLIRRGPTEAFF.